Detailed here is one T cell receptor beta chain. The germline V gene has CDR1 MNHEY and CDR2 SMNVEV (reference sequence). Trimming removed 9 bases from V and 0 bases from J, with 12 bases in between. The CDR3 totals 15 residues. The data were taken from a study of blood T cell repertoires in COVID-19. Study information: The United States, Italy and Spain provided the acute and convalescent COVID-19 samples.

This table comes from immunoSEQ multiplex PCR, and its TCRdb copy is limited to in-frame clones, with some not included. This sample has tens of thousands of clones, with around 80% found just once. The clonotype was recovered from a human donor in a cohort sampled during active COVID-19. V usage is TRBV27 and J usage is TRBJ2-6; D gene ambiguous. The sample consisted of peripheral blood. CDR3 nucleotides: TGTGCCAGTAAGACATATCACTCTGGGGCCAACGTCCTGACTTTC. It codes for CASKTYHSGANVLTF.